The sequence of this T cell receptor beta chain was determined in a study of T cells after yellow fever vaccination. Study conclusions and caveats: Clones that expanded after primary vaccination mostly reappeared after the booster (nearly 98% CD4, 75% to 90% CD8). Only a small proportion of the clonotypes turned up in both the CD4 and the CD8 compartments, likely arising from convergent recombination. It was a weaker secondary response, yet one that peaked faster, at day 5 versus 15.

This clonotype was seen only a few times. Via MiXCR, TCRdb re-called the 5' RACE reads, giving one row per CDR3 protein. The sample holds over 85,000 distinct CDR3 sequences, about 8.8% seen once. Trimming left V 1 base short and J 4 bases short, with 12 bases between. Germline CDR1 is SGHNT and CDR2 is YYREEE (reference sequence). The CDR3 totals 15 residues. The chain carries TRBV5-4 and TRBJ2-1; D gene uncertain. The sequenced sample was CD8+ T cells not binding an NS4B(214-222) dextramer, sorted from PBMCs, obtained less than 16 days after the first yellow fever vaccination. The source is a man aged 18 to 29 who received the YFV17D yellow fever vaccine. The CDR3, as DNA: TGTGCCAGCAGCTTGACCAGCCTGATTTACAATGAGCAGTTCTTC. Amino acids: CASSLTSLIYNEQFF.